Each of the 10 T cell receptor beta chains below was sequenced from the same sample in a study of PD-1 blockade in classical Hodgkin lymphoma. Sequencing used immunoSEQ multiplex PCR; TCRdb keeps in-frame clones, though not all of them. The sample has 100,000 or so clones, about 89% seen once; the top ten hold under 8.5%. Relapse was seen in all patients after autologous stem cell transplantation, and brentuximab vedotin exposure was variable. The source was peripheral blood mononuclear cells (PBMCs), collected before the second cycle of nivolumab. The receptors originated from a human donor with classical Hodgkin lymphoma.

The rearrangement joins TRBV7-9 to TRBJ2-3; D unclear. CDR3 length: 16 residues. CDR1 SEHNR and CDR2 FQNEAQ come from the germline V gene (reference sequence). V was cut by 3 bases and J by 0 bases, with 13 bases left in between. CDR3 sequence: CASSFLATTSTDTQYF. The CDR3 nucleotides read TGTGCCAGCAGCTTCCTTGCAACAACTAGCACAGATACGCAGTATTTT.

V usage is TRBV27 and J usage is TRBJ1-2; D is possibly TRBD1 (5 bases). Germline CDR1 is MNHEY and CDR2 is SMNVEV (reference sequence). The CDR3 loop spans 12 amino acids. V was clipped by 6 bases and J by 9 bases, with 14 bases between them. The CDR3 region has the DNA TGTGCCAGCAGAGACCAGGGAGACAGCTACACCTTC. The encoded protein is CASRDQGDSYTF.

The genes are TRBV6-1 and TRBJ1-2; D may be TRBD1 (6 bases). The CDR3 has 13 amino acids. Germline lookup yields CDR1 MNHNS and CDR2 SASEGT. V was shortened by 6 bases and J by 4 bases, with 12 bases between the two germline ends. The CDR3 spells CASSEGQIYGYTF. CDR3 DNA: TGTGCCAGCAGCGAGGGACAAATCTATGGCTACACCTTC.

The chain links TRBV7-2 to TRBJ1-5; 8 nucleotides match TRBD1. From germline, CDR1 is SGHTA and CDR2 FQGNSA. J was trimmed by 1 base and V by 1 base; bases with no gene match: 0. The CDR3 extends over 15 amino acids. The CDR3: CASSLGTGSNQPQHF. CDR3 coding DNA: TGTGCCAGCAGCTTAGGGACAGGGAGCAATCAGCCCCAGCATTTT. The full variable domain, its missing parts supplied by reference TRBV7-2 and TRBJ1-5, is GAGVSQSPSNKVTEKGKDVELRCDPISGHTALYWYRQSLGQGLEFLIYFQGNSAPDKSGLPSDRFSAERTGGSVSTLTIQRTQQEDSAVYLCASSLGTGSNQPQHFGDGTRLSIL.

The CDR3 DNA reads as TGTGCCAGCAGCCCCCTAGCGGGGGACACCTACGAGCAGTACTTC. This gives the protein CASSPLAGDTYEQYF. The chain couples TRBV9 to TRBJ2-7; 10 bases map to TRBD2. Per germline, CDR1 SGDLS and CDR2 YYNGEE. This CDR3 has 15 residues. The J segment lost 2 bases and the V segment lost 4 bases, leaving 6 bases of the junction unmatched.

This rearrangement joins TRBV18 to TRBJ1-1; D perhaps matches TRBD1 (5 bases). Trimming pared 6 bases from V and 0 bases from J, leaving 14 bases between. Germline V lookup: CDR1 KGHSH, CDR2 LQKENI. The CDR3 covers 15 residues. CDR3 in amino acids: CASSVGVLMNTEAFF. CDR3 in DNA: TGTGCCAGCTCGGTGGGGGTTTTGATGAACACTGAAGCTTTCTTT.

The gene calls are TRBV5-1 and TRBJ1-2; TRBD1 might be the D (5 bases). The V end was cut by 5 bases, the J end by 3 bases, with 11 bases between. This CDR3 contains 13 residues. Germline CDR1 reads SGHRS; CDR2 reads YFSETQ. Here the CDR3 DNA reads TGCGCCAGCAGACGGGACGGGGACTATGGCTACACCTTC. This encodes CASRRDGDYGYTF.

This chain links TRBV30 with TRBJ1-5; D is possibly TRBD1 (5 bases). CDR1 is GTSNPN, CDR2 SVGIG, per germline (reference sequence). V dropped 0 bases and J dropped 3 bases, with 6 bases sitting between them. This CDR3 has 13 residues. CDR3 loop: CAWSVRDNQPQHF. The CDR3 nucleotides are TGTGCCTGGAGTGTCAGGGACAATCAGCCCCAGCATTTT.

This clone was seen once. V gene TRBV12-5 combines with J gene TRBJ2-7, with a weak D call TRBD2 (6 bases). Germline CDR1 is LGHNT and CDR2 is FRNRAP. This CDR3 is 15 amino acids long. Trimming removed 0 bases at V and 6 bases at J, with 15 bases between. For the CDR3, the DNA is TGTGCTAGTGGTTTGGTACGGGAGCTTTCTGTCGAGCAGTACTTC. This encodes CASGLVRELSVEQYF. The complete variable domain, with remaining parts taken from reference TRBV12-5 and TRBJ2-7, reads DARVTQTPRHKVTEMGQEVTMRCQPILGHNTVFWYRQTMMQGLELLAYFRNRAPLDDSGMPKDRFSAEMPDATLATLKIQPSEPRDSAVYFCASGLVRELSVEQYFGPGTRLTVT.

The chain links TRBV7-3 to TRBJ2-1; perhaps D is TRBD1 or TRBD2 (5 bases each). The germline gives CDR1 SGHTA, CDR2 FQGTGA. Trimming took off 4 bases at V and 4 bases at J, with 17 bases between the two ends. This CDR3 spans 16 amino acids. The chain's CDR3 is CASSSPGRDVYNEQFF. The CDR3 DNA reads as TGTGCCAGCAGCTCCCCTGGCCGGGACGTATACAATGAGCAGTTCTTC.